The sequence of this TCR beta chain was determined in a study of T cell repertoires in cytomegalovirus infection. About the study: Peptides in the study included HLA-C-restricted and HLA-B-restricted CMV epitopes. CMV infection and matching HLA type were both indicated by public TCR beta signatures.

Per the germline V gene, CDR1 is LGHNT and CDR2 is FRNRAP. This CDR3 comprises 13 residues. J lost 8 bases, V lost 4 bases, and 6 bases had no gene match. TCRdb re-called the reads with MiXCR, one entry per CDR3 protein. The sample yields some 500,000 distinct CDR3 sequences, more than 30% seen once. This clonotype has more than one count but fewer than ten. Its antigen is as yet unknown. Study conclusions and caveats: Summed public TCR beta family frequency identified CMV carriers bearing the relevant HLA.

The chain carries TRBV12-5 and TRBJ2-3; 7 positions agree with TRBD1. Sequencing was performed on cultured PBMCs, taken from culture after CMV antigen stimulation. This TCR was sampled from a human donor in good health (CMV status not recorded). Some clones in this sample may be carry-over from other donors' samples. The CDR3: CASGWGTDRTQYF. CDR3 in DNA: TGTGCTAGTGGTTGGGGGACAGATCGTACGCAGTATTTT.